These 27 T cell receptor beta chains were all obtained from the same sample, sequenced in a study of blood T cell repertoires in COVID-19. Some clones are missing from TCRdb's copy, which holds only in-frame ones; the method was immunoSEQ multiplex PCR. This sample has hundreds of thousands of clones, with about 89% found just once. What was sequenced was PBMCs or T cells enriched from blood (not recorded which). The receptor source for this set is a woman under 30 who had recovered from COVID-19.

The J gene is TRBJ1-6, the V gene TRBV11-2; D not certain. V shed 3 bases and J shed 12 bases, with 9 bases lying between them. The CDR3 runs 12 residues. Germline values: CDR1 SGHAT, CDR2 FQNNGV. CDR3: CASSFQVEPLHF. The CDR3 bases are TGTGCCAGCAGCTTCCAGGTGGAACCCCTCCACTTT.

The chain has TRBV7-2 and TRBJ2-2, with 7 nucleotides matching TRBD1. CDR3 size: 16 residues. Per germline, CDR1 SGHTA and CDR2 FQGNSA. With 5 bases clipped from V and 4 bases from J, the junction kept 10 bases outside the gene matches. This chain's CDR3 is CASSDPTGLGTGELFF. The CDR3 nucleotides read TGTGCCAGCAGCGACCCGACAGGGTTGGGCACCGGGGAGCTGTTTTTT.

The count of this clone is one. The chain carries TRBV11-2 and TRBJ1-6, with 9 nucleotides matching TRBD1. After removal of 5 bases from V and 7 bases from J, the junction contained 6 bases not matched to a gene. The CDR3 length is 15 residues. Germline V gene data show CDR1 as SGHAT and CDR2 as FQNNGV. The DNA for the CDR3 is TGTGCCAGCAGCCCTCCGGGACAGGGAAATTCACCCCTCCACTTT. Residues: CASSPPGQGNSPLHF.

This clone was counted only a few times. This chain uses TRBV6-6 with TRBJ2-4, with TRBD1 identical over 8 bases. Germline loops: CDR1 MNHNY, CDR2 SVGAGI (reference sequence). V lost 5 bases, J lost 6 bases, and 6 bases stayed unmatched. CDR3 length: 14 residues. Here the CDR3 reads CASSLGQGGNIQYF. The DNA for the CDR3 is TGTGCCAGCAGTCTTGGACAGGGCGGAAACATTCAGTACTTC.

The chain has TRBV9 and TRBJ1-2; weak D call: TRBD1 (5 bases). Germline assignment: CDR1 SGDLS and CDR2 YYNGEE. CDR3 length equals 17 residues. Trimming took off 3 bases at V and 0 bases at J, with 18 bases between the two ends. CDR3 protein: CASSAGDRPETNYGYTF. In DNA form, the CDR3 reads TGTGCCAGCAGCGCAGGAGACAGACCCGAAACTAACTATGGCTACACCTTC.

For this clone: Other DNA sequences in this sample translate to the same CDR3. The chain couples TRBV19 to TRBJ1-2, with 8 bases matching TRBD1. The CDR3 is 13 amino acids. Germline CDR1 reads LNHDA; CDR2 reads SQIVND (reference sequence). V was clipped by 4 bases and J by 8 bases; unmatched bases: 6. DNA of the CDR3: TGTGCCAGTAGTAAGACAGGGGAGAGAGGCTACACCTTC. It codes for CASSKTGERGYTF.

This chain uses TRBV10-3 with TRBJ1-5; D gene unclear. Germline lookup yields CDR1 ENHRY and CDR2 SYGVKD. The CDR3 extends over 15 amino acids. The ends were cut back, 3 bases at V and 0 bases at J, with 9 bases in the middle. CDR3 sequence reads: CAISETRSSNQPQHF. The CDR3 DNA is TGTGCCATCAGTGAAACAAGGAGTAGCAATCAGCCCCAGCATTTT.

For the CDR3, the DNA is TGTGCCAGCAGCCTACAAGGGGGTTACCCTCCCCGGCCCCTCCACTTT. Its protein is CASSLQGGYPPRPLHF. J is TRBJ1-6 and V is TRBV3-1 (or the pseudogene TRBV3-2); a weak D match, TRBD1 (6 bases). Trimming took off 4 bases at V and 13 bases at J, with 23 bases between the two ends. Germline CDR1 LGHDT, CDR2 YNNKEL (reference sequence). CDR3 length: 16 amino acids.

The CDR3 DNA is TGCGCCAGCAGTGAGGTCACAGGGCTGGGTGACACTGAAGCTTTCTTT. This codes for CASSEVTGLGDTEAFF. The rearrangement links TRBV10-1 to TRBJ1-1, with D possibly being TRBD1 (6 bases). The ends were cut back, 2 bases at V and 3 bases at J, with 16 bases in the middle. Germline CDR1 and CDR2: WNHNN and SYGVQD (reference sequence). The CDR3 contains 16 residues.

This chain uses TRBV18 with TRBJ2-7, with 7 bases matching TRBD2. The junction had 7 bases not matched to a gene; V was cut back by 6 bases and J by 5 bases. Looked up from germline, CDR1 is KGHSH and CDR2 is LQKENI. The CDR3 contains 13 residues. The CDR3 sequence is CASSGLSSDEQYF. Written as DNA, the CDR3 is TGTGCCAGCTCGGGACTATCTTCGGACGAGCAGTACTTC.

The V call is TRBV14, the J call TRBJ1-2; TRBD1 agrees at 8 bases. V was clipped by 1 base and J by 7 bases; unmatched bases: 2. The germline CDR1 and CDR2 sequences are SGHDN and FVKESK. The CDR3 is made up of 13 amino acids. The CDR3 coding sequence is TGTGCCAGCAGCCAAGCCGACAGGGGTGGCTACACCTTC. Translated: CASSQADRGGYTF.

The V and J genes are TRBV4-1 and TRBJ1-1; 7 nucleotides align to TRBD1. V lost 3 bases to trimming and J lost 10 bases; unmatched junction nucleotides: 2. The CDR3 is 11 amino acids. In germline, CDR1 is MGHRA, CDR2 YSYEKL. The CDR3 loop reads CASSQGQRAFF. The CDR3 DNA reads as TGCGCCAGCAGCCAGGGACAGAGAGCTTTCTTT.

The chain is built from TRBV21-1 and TRBJ1-5; TRBD1, as called in the table, went unchecked against the DNA. TRBV21-1 is classified as a pseudogene. The CDR3 contains 17 residues. The CDR3 sequence is CASSKVDVGQSNQPQHF. The CDR3 DNA reads TGTGCCAGCAGCAAAGTTGATGTGGGACAGTCTAATCAGCCCCAGCATTTT.

The chain has TRBV24-1 and TRBJ1-4; maybe TRBD1 (5 bases). Between the trimmed V and J ends, which lost 4 bases and 5 bases, there was a span of 13 bases. Germline values: CDR1 KGHDR, CDR2 SFDVKD. CDR3 size: 15 residues. CDR3 sequence reads: CATSDGGDPNEKLFF. The CDR3 nucleotides are TGTGCCACCAGTGACGGAGGGGATCCCAATGAAAAACTGTTTTTT.

The rearrangement joins TRBV5-1 to TRBJ2-7; TRBD2 matches 8 bases. There are 16 residues in the CDR3. The germline gives CDR1 SGHRS, CDR2 YFSETQ. V lost 4 bases to trimming and J lost 0 bases; unmatched junction nucleotides: 9. CDR3 region: CASSTPGGLDSYEQYF. As DNA, the CDR3 is TGCGCCAGCAGCACCCCGGGGGGACTAGACTCCTACGAGCAGTACTTC. Full variable domain (outside the CDR3, taken from reference TRBV5-1 and TRBJ2-7): KAGVTQTPRYLIKTRGQQVTLSCSPISGHRSVSWYQQTPGQGLQFLFEYFSETQRNKGNFPGRFSGRQFSNSRSEMNVSTLELGDSALYLCASSTPGGLDSYEQYFGPGTRLTVT.

V and J are TRBV7-8 and TRBJ1-2; TRBD1 matches at 11 bases. The V gene end was trimmed by 4 bases and the J gene end by 2 bases; junction bases not matched to a gene: 9. Germline assignment: CDR1 SGHVS and CDR2 FQNEAQ. The CDR3 has 17 amino acids. The CDR3 sequence is CASSSFGQGALNYGYTF. CDR3 in DNA: TGTGCCAGCAGCTCCTTCGGACAGGGGGCACTAAACTATGGCTACACCTTC.

This clone was detected only once. J is TRBJ2-1 and V is TRBV3-1 (or the pseudogene TRBV3-2); 12 positions match TRBD2. The CDR3 has 17 amino acids. The germline V gene encodes CDR1 LGHDT and CDR2 YNNKEL (reference sequence). Trimming cost V 4 bases and J 6 bases; bases outside gene matches: 10. The CDR3 DNA is TGTGCCAGCAGCCCTAGCGGGAGGGGTGGCAGGGCCAATGAGCAGTTCTTC. Translation: CASSPSGRGGRANEQFF.

The V and J genes are TRBV19 and TRBJ2-1; 8 bases are shared with TRBD1. The V gene end was trimmed by 10 bases and the J gene end by 2 bases; junction bases not matched to a gene: 10. The CDR3 loop spans 15 amino acids. CDR1 is LNHDA, CDR2 SQIVND, per germline (reference sequence). The CDR3 sequence: CATQIGQGAYNEQFF. As DNA, the CDR3 is TGTGCCACCCAAATAGGACAGGGAGCCTACAATGAGCAGTTCTTC.

Written as DNA, the CDR3 is TGCAGCGGATTTAGCAGGGTTGGAATTGTGAACACTGAAGCTTTCTTT. As protein: CSGFSRVGIVNTEAFF. The rearrangement joins TRBV29-1 to TRBJ1-1; D is perhaps TRBD1 (5 bases). This CDR3 is built from 16 residues. Trimming left V 7 bases short and J 0 bases short, with 21 bases between. CDR1 is SQVTM and CDR2 is ANQGSEA in the germline V gene.

The chain is built from TRBV7-3 and TRBJ2-5; a possible D gene is TRBD2 (6 bases). Trimming removed 5 bases from V and 0 bases from J, with 10 bases in between. This CDR3 has 14 residues. The germline V gene encodes CDR1 SGHTA and CDR2 FQGTGA. CDR3 DNA sequence: TGTGCCAGCAGCCCGGGGACTCACCAAGAGACCCAGTACTTC. It is translated as CASSPGTHQETQYF.

The chain combines TRBV27 with TRBJ2-7; 9 bases agree with TRBD2. This CDR3 has 15 amino acids. J was trimmed by 5 bases and V by 2 bases; bases with no gene match: 7. From germline, CDR1 is MNHEY and CDR2 SMNVEV (reference sequence). For the CDR3, the DNA is TGTGCCAGCAGTTTAGCGACTAGCGGCGCCCACGAGCAGTACTTC. Protein product: CASSLATSGAHEQYF.

The chain links TRBV6-2 or TRBV6-3 to TRBJ1-2; TRBD1 aligns across 9 bases. The CDR3 covers 15 residues. The germline gives CDR1 MNHEY, CDR2 SVGEGT. The V gene end was trimmed by 4 bases and the J gene end by 4 bases; junction bases not matched to a gene: 7. The CDR3 sequence: CASSSGQGGGYGYTF. CDR3 sequence (DNA): TGTGCCAGCAGTTCGGGACAGGGCGGCGGCTATGGCTACACCTTC.

The chain has TRBV28 and TRBJ1-6; 11 bases fit TRBD1. J gave up 4 bases and V 3 bases, and 5 bases lay outside the gene matches. Germline values: CDR1 MDHEN, CDR2 SYDVKM. The CDR3 totals 17 residues. The CDR3 DNA is TGTGCCAGCAGTTTTGGGGACAGGGGGGGGTATAATTCACCCCTCCACTTT. It specifies CASSFGDRGGYNSPLHF. The full variable domain, its missing parts supplied by reference TRBV28 and TRBJ1-6, is DVKVTQSSRYLVKRTGEKVFLECVQDMDHENMFWYRQDPGLGLRLIYFSYDVKMKEKGDIPEGYSVSREKKERFSLILESASTNQTSMYLCASSFGDRGGYNSPLHFGNGTRLTVT.

This chain links TRBV27 with TRBJ1-1; D may be TRBD1 (6 bases). CDR1 MNHEY and CDR2 SMNVEV come from the germline V gene (reference sequence). Between the trimmed V and J ends, which lost 3 bases and 3 bases, there was a span of 11 bases. The CDR3 spans 14 residues. The CDR3 here is CASSLGQGHTEAFF. The CDR3 nucleotides read TGTGCCAGCAGTTTGGGGCAGGGGCACACTGAAGCTTTCTTT.

CDR3 amino acids: CASSYSGSPNQPQHF. The CDR3 bases are TGTGCCAGCAGTTACTCGGGCAGCCCCAATCAGCCCCAGCATTTT. The rearrangement links TRBV6-5 to TRBJ1-5; D ambiguous. From germline, CDR1 is MNHEY and CDR2 SVGAGI. The CDR3 contains 15 residues. Deletions cut 0 bases from V and 3 bases from J, with 9 bases between.

This clone was observed a single time. V and J are TRBV14 and TRBJ1-6, with D possibly matching TRBD1 (6 bases). The CDR3 consists of 15 residues. The V end was cut by 5 bases, the J end by 8 bases, with 16 bases between. Germline assignment: CDR1 SGHDN and CDR2 FVKESK. This chain's CDR3 is CASSWGQSGDSPLHF. CDR3 nucleotide sequence: TGTGCCAGCAGCTGGGGACAAAGTGGGGATTCACCCCTCCACTTT.

This clone came up once. The CDR3 DNA reads TGTGCCAGCAGTGCGGAGAGAGCGGTCCAAGAGACCCAGTACTTC. This codes for CASSAERAVQETQYF. This sequence joins TRBV2 and TRBJ2-5; perhaps TRBD2 as D (5 bases). This CDR3 comprises 15 residues. V was trimmed by 4 bases and J by 1 base, leaving 13 bases between them. Germline V gene lookup returns CDR1 SNHLY and CDR2 FYNNEI.